The 18 T cell receptor beta chains below were found in one sample sequenced in a study of control samples from healthy donors and cancer patients. The data were produced by immunoSEQ multiplex PCR, yet TCRdb's version contains in-frame clones alone and is incomplete. The sample carries 350,000 to 450,000 clones, over 75% recorded once. Sequencing was carried out using PBMCs. The receptors shown here come from a man in his forties with head and neck cancer.

This clone appeared many times. The V gene is TRBV3-1 (or the pseudogene TRBV3-2), the J gene TRBJ2-2, with D maybe TRBD2 (6 bases). Germline V gene sequence: CDR1 LGHDT, CDR2 YNNKEL (reference sequence). V lost 4 bases and J 6 bases, leaving 12 bases between the germline ends. The CDR3 runs 14 residues. Here the CDR3 reads CASSPRLVAGELFF. CDR3 sequence (DNA): TGTGCCAGCAGCCCCCGACTAGTTGCCGGGGAGCTGTTTTTT.

This rearrangement joins TRBV19 to TRBJ1-5; D is unresolved. CDR1 and CDR2 (germline): LNHDA, SQIVND (reference sequence). This CDR3 comprises 12 residues. V was cut by 6 bases and J by 5 bases, with 8 bases left in between. The DNA of the CDR3 is TGTGCCAGTAGGAGGACTGATCAGCCCCAGCATTTT. Its protein is CASRRTDQPQHF.

CDR3 in DNA: TGTGCCTGGGGCCCGGACAATAATGAAAAACTGTTTTTT. Protein product: CAWGPDNNEKLFF. The V gene is TRBV30, the J gene TRBJ1-4; weak D call: TRBD1 (5 bases). The V and J ends lost 5 bases and 4 bases respectively, with 11 bases between them. The CDR3 loop spans 13 amino acids. Germline CDR1 GTSNPN, CDR2 SVGIG (reference sequence).

This clone has a handful of counts. This rearrangement joins TRBV7-9 to TRBJ1-6; 7 bases match TRBD1. The CDR3 contains 15 residues. V was clipped by 5 bases and J by 9 bases; unmatched bases: 10. Germline V lookup: CDR1 SEHNR, CDR2 FQNEAQ (reference sequence). In DNA, the CDR3 is TGTGCCAGCAGCCCGGAGGGACAGTTGGGTTCACCCCTCCACTTT. It codes for CASSPEGQLGSPLHF.

The genes are TRBV7-9 and TRBJ1-6, with D perhaps TRBD1 (5 bases). Trimming pared 8 bases from V and 5 bases from J, leaving 19 bases between. Germline CDR1 reads SEHNR; CDR2 reads FQNEAQ (reference sequence). The CDR3 is made up of 16 amino acids. The CDR3 loop is CASALGLAGNNSPLHF. CDR3 sequence (DNA): TGTGCCAGCGCCCTCGGTCTGGCAGGGAATAATTCACCCCTCCACTTT. The complete variable domain, with remaining parts taken from reference TRBV7-9 and TRBJ1-6, reads DTGVSQNPRHKITKRGQNVTFRCDPISEHNRLYWYRQTLGQGPEFLTYFQNEAQLEKSRLLSDRFSAERPKGSFSTLEIQRTEQGDSAMYLCASALGLAGNNSPLHFGNGTRLTVT.

The V gene is TRBV6-6, the J gene TRBJ2-7; D perhaps matches TRBD2 (5 bases). The germline V gene has CDR1 MNHNY and CDR2 SVGAGI (reference sequence). Trimming took 6 bases from V and 2 from J, leaving 11 bases between them. The CDR3 contains 13 residues. The CDR3 here is CASRTDWPYEQYF. In DNA form, the CDR3 reads TGTGCCAGCAGAACGGACTGGCCCTACGAGCAGTACTTC.

In this sample, this clone turned up once. The gene calls are TRBV18 and TRBJ2-7; D is perhaps TRBD2 (6 bases). In germline, CDR1 is KGHSH, CDR2 LQKENI. V was pared by 3 bases and J by 1 base, with 16 bases between. The CDR3 consists of 16 residues. CDR3 protein: CASSPGGAPGSYEQYF. The DNA for the CDR3 is TGTGCCAGCTCACCCGGGGGAGCTCCTGGGTCCTACGAGCAGTACTTC.

This rearrangement joins TRBV4-2 to TRBJ1-6; D possibly corresponds to TRBD1 (5 bases). Germline V gene lookup returns CDR1 LGHNA and CDR2 YNFKEQ. Trimming removed 4 bases at V and 0 bases at J, with 10 bases between. The CDR3 is made up of 16 amino acids. The CDR3 loop is CASSRDRSSYNSPLHF. Written as DNA, the CDR3 is TGTGCCAGCAGCCGGGACCGCAGCTCCTATAATTCACCCCTCCACTTT.

CDR3 sequence: CASSLETFYEQYF. Written as DNA, the CDR3 is TGTGCCAGCAGCTTAGAAACTTTCTACGAGCAGTACTTC. The chain links TRBV7-2 to TRBJ2-7; D is unclear. This CDR3 region has 13 residues. CDR1 is SGHTA and CDR2 is FQGNSA in the germline V gene. V gave up 1 base and J gave up 3 bases, with 7 bases separating them.

The chain links TRBV28 to TRBJ1-5; D perhaps matches TRBD1 (5 bases). This CDR3 region has 17 residues. V lost 1 base and J lost 6, with 19 bases in between. Per the germline V gene, CDR1 is MDHEN and CDR2 is SYDVKM. CDR3 coding DNA: TGTGCCAGCAGTTTATTACCCAATCAGGGAGGGAGTCAGCCCCAGCATTTT. This codes for CASSLLPNQGGSQPQHF.

The genes are TRBV7-2 and TRBJ2-2; no definite D call. V was pared by 5 bases and J by 5 bases, with 15 bases between. The CDR3 extends over 15 amino acids. Germline V gene lookup returns CDR1 SGHTA and CDR2 FQGNSA. CDR3 sequence: CASSRNPETTGELFF. Here the CDR3 DNA reads TGTGCCAGCAGCAGAAACCCAGAGACTACCGGGGAGCTGTTTTTT.

The gene calls are TRBV12-5 and TRBJ1-2; the D gene is possibly TRBD1 (5 bases). This CDR3 has 14 residues. Germline CDR1 reads LGHNT; CDR2 reads FRNRAP. With 0 bases removed from V and 5 bases from J, the gap between germline ends came to 10 bases. The CDR3 sequence is CASGLVGGTYGYTF. In nucleotides, the CDR3 is TGTGCTAGTGGTTTGGTTGGAGGGACGTATGGCTACACCTTC.

This clone was seen just once. V and J are TRBV2 and TRBJ2-2, with D perhaps assigned TRBD1 or TRBD2 (7 bases each). Deletions cut 7 bases from V and 7 bases from J, with 16 bases between. In germline, CDR1 is SNHLY, CDR2 FYNNEI. This CDR3 comprises 14 residues. CDR3 sequence (DNA): TGTGCCAGCACGAGACAGGGAGGGTACGGGGAGCTGTTTTTT. It codes for CASTRQGGYGELFF.

The genes are TRBV19 and TRBJ2-3; 14 bases map to TRBD2. The J segment lost 0 bases and the V segment lost 5 bases, leaving 4 bases of the junction unmatched. The CDR3 consists of 17 residues. Germline V gene lookup returns CDR1 LNHDA and CDR2 SQIVND (reference sequence). The DNA for the CDR3 is TGTGCCAGTAGTCGCGGGACTAGCGGGGGTAGCACAGATACGCAGTATTTT. This sequence encodes CASSRGTSGGSTDTQYF.

The chain joins TRBV11-2 to TRBJ1-4; no clear D. This CDR3 is built from 14 residues. In germline, CDR1 is SGHAT, CDR2 FQNNGV. Deletions cut 4 bases from V and 12 bases from J, with 18 bases between. The chain's CDR3 is CASSSDGLFGELFF. In nucleotides, the CDR3 is TGTGCCAGCAGCTCCGACGGACTTTTCGGGGAACTGTTTTTT.

The chain employs TRBV7-2 and TRBJ1-2; tentatively, D is TRBD1 (5 bases). Deletions cut 1 base from V and 0 bases from J, with 12 bases between. Per the germline V gene, CDR1 is SGHTA and CDR2 is FQGNSA. The CDR3 totals 16 residues. The CDR3 protein is CASSLGGKETNYGYTF. The CDR3 nucleotides are TGTGCCAGCAGCTTAGGGGGCAAGGAGACTAACTATGGCTACACCTTC.

The chain is built from TRBV18 and TRBJ1-5; D remains unclear. CDR3 length: 17 amino acids. V was cut by 0 bases and J by 0 bases, with 12 bases left in between. The germline V gene encodes CDR1 KGHSH and CDR2 LQKENI. CDR3 residues: CASSPPGIPRSNQPQHF. The CDR3 nucleotides are TGTGCCAGCTCACCACCGGGCATCCCTCGTAGCAATCAGCCCCAGCATTTT.

The J gene is TRBJ1-1, the V gene TRBV11-3; D not certain. The CDR3 consists of 15 residues. Between the trimmed V and J ends, which lost 1 base and 1 base, there was a span of 10 bases. Germline V CDR1 and CDR2: SGHNT, YENEEA. Here the CDR3 reads CASSLGGGPNTEAFF. Written as DNA, the CDR3 is TGTGCCAGCAGCTTAGGAGGCGGGCCGAACACTGAAGCTTTCTTT.